This paragraph reports one T cell receptor beta chain. Per the original data handling: Estimated nucleated cell counts came from reference gene primer amplification. Libraries were prepared by immunoSEQ multiplex PCR; TCRdb keeps only in-frame clonotypes and omits some of them. V and J calls and clone size come straight from that table; D and trimming were deduced from the DNA. The sample lists 84,000 or so clones; approximately 88% were seen once. This record belongs to a study of blood T cell repertoires in COVID-19. Study information: Acute and convalescent COVID-19 samples came from the United States, Italy and Spain. PBMCs, B-cell-depleted T cells, or T cells were the source of the cDNA or gDNA that made up the material.

Germline assignment: CDR1 LGHDT and CDR2 YNNKEL (reference sequence). This CDR3 spans 16 amino acids. Unmatched junction bases numbered 9, after V lost 4 bases and J lost 4 bases. Material for sequencing was peripheral blood. The clonotype was recovered from a man aged 70 or older with acute or convalescent COVID-19. The chain has TRBV3-1 (or the pseudogene TRBV3-2) and TRBJ1-4; 7 bases line up with TRBD1. CDR3 nucleotide sequence: TGTGCCAGCAGCCTTAGCGTCGGGACAGTTAATGAAAAACTGTTTTTT. Encoded protein: CASSLSVGTVNEKLFF.